This entry features one T cell receptor (beta chain) sequence. The identical CDR3 is also encoded by other nucleotide sequences in the sample. The CDR3 is made up of 14 amino acids. Germline CDR1 LGHDT, CDR2 YNNKEL (reference sequence). Trimming cost V 6 bases and J 5 bases, with 11 bases left between them. This sample is drawn from a study of blood T cell repertoires in COVID-19. Produced via immunoSEQ multiplex PCR; TCRdb's table is partial and in-frame only. The profile covers more than 200,000 clones, with 88% appearing a single time and over 1.1% taken by the ten largest. The sample consisted of peripheral blood. This TCR derives from a man of 80 years or more with acute or convalescent COVID-19. The chain joins TRBV3-1 (or the pseudogene TRBV3-2) to TRBJ1-6; tentative D call: TRBD1 (6 bases). CDR3 nucleotides: TGTGCCAGCAGTCTTGGACAGAATAATTCACCCCTCCACTTT. Translating it yields CASSLGQNNSPLHF.